The 4 T cell receptor beta chains below were found in one sample sequenced in a study of cytomegalovirus exposure and HLA in healthy donors. PCR was performed using 60 Vbeta and 13 Jbeta primers. Clones were read by immunoSEQ multiplex PCR, and TCRdb kept only the in-frame ones, dropping some. The sample records approximately 170,000 clones, around four fifths being singletons. Material for sequencing was PBMCs. Source of these receptors: a boy between 2 and 10 years old in good health and CMV-seronegative.

The CDR3 spells CASSLNRDTEAFF. In nucleotides, the CDR3 is TGTGCCAGTAGTCTTAACAGGGACACTGAAGCTTTCTTT. The chain recombines TRBV19 with TRBJ1-1; D is perhaps TRBD1 (6 bases). In germline, CDR1 is LNHDA, CDR2 SQIVND (reference sequence). The CDR3 totals 13 residues. V shed 5 bases and J shed 3 bases, with 10 bases lying between them.

V gene TRBV5-1 combines with J gene TRBJ2-7; D possibly corresponds to TRBD1 (6 bases). This CDR3 comprises 12 residues. The germline V and J ends were trimmed by 9 bases and 0 bases, with 10 bases remaining between them. Germline loops: CDR1 SGHRS, CDR2 YFSETQ. Here the CDR3 reads CATGVGSYEQYV. The CDR3 DNA follows: TGCGCCACAGGGGTAGGCTCCTACGAGCAGTACGTC.

The rearrangement uses TRBV7-6 and TRBJ1-1; tentative D call: TRBD1 (5 bases). CDR1 is SGHVS and CDR2 is FNYEAQ in the germline V gene. CDR3 length: 15 residues. Trimming left V 2 bases short and J 4 bases short, with 14 bases between. In DNA, the CDR3 is TGTGCCAGCAGCTTATTCAGCAGGGAGGCCACTGAAGCTTTCTTT. Translating gives CASSLFSREATEAFF.

This chain connects TRBV7-9 to TRBJ1-1, with D tentatively TRBD1 (6 bases). The length of the CDR3 is 14 residues. Per germline, CDR1 SEHNR and CDR2 FQNEAQ (reference sequence). Trimming stripped 2 bases from V and 3 bases from J, with 10 bases between. DNA of the CDR3: TGTGCCAGCAGCTTAAAATCAGGGGACACTGAAGCTTTCTTT. Protein sequence: CASSLKSGDTEAFF.